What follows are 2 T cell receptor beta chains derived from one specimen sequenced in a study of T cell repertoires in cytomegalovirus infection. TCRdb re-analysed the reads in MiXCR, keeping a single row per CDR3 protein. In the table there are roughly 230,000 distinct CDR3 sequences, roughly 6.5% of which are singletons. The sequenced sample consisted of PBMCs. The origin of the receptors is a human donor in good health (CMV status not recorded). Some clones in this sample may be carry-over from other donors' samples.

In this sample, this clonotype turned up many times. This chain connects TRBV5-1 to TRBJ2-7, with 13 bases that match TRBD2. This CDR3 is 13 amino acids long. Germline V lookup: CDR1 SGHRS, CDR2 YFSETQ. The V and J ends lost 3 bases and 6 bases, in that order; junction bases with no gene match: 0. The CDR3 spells CASSWTSGGEQYF. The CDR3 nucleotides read TGCGCCAGCAGCTGGACTAGCGGGGGCGAGCAGTACTTC.

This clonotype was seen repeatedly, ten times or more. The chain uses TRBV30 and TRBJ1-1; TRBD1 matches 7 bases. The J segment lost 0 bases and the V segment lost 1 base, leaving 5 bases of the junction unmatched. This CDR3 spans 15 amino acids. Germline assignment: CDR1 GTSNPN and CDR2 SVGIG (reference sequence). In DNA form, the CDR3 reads TGTGCCTGGAGTGCCCCGGACAGGATGAACACTGAAGCTTTCTTT. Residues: CAWSAPDRMNTEAFF. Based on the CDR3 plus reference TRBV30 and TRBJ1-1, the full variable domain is SQTIHQWPATLVQPVGSPLSLECTVEGTSNPNLYWYRQAAGRGLQLLFYSVGIGQISSEVPQNLSASRPQDRQFILSSKKLLLSDSGFYLCAWSAPDRMNTEAFFGQGTRLTVV.